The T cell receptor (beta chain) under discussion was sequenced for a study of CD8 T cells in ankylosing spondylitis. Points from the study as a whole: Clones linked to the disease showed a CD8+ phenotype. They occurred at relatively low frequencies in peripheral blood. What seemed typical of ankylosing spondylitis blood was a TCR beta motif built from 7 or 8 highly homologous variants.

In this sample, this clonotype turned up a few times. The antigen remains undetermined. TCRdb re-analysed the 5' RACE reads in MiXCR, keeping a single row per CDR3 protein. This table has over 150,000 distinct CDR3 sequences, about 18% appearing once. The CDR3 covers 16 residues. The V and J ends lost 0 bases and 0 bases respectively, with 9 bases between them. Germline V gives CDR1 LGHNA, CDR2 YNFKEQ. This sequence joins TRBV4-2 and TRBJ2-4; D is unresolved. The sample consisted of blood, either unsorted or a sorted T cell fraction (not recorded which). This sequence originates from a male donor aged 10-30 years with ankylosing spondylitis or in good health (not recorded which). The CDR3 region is CASSQDVGLAKNIQYF. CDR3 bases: TGTGCCAGCAGCCAAGATGTTGGCCTAGCCAAAAACATTCAGTACTTC.